These 3 T cell receptor beta chains were all obtained from the same sample, sequenced in a study of Graves' ophthalmopathy and Graves' hyperthyroidism. For repertoire sequencing, the TCR beta CDR3 regions were amplified from RNA transcripts. Second-round multiplex PCR came after a first-round RT-PCR that employed HTBI primers. TCRdb redid the calling of the multiplex PCR reads with MiXCR, one entry per CDR3 protein. The table lists roughly 420,000 distinct CDR3 sequences, around a fifth of them singletons. Sequenced: peripheral blood. The receptor set was obtained from a woman aged 18-29 years with stable Graves' hyperthyroidism.

This clonotype was found many times. V is TRBV6-2 or TRBV6-3 and J is TRBJ1-5, with 7 positions matching TRBD1. This CDR3 contains 15 residues. After removal of 2 bases from V and 10 bases from J, the junction contained 11 bases not matched to a gene. Per the germline V gene, CDR1 is MNHEY and CDR2 is SVGEGT. CDR3 DNA sequence: TGTGCCAGCAGTTACCAACAGGGGACCTCGGAACCCCAGCATTTT. It yields the protein CASSYQQGTSEPQHF.

This clonotype was detected many times. In DNA, the CDR3 is TGCGCCAGCAGCTTGGGAGGAAGTACTGGGGCCAACGTCCTGACTTTC. This translates into CASSLGGSTGANVLTF. The V gene is TRBV5-1, the J gene TRBJ2-6, with D unclear. CDR3 length: 16 residues. V lost 0 bases to trimming and J lost 2 bases, with 9 bases between them. Per germline, CDR1 SGHRS and CDR2 YFSETQ.

This clonotype was seen many times. The V and J genes are TRBV15 and TRBJ2-4; possibly TRBD1 or TRBD2 for D (5 bases each). V was shortened by 5 bases and J by 0 bases, with 23 bases between the two germline ends. CDR3 length: 19 residues. Germline assignment: CDR1 LNHNV and CDR2 YYDKDF (reference sequence). DNA for the CDR3: TGTGCCACCAGCGGTCGGGACCGAAATTTGCTGCTAGCCAAAAACATTCAGTACTTC. Translation: CATSGRDRNLLLAKNIQYF.